The rows below give T cell receptor beta chains drawn from one sample of a study of blood T cells in healthy people across ages. TCRdb reanalysed the 5' RACE reads using MiXCR and keeps one entry per CDR3 protein. This sample yields roughly 1,800,000 distinct CDR3 sequences, of which 49% are seen a single time; approximately 2.1% belongs to the top ten. What was sequenced was blood. Every receptor here comes from a woman aged 40 to 50 in good health. CDR3s include the opening cysteine and the closing phenylalanine or tryptophan. D genes are given only for firm matches. Rows may omit the clone size; those that give it use once, few, many or a size class.

TRBV5-1	TRBJ2-7	.	.	TGCGCCAGCAGCGTTAGACAGGAGTTTTTAGACGAGCAGTACTTC	CASSVRQEFLDEQYF
TRBV20-1	TRBJ2-3	TRBD2	.	TGCAGTGCTACGTCCACCGAACGACTAGCGGGGGGCTCCGGGAAAGATACGCAGTATTTT	CSATSTERLAGGSGKDTQYF
TRBV7-9	TRBJ2-5	.	.	TGTGCCAGCAGCCGCCCACCCAGGGGCAAGGGAAATAACAATGAGCAGTACTTC	CASSRPPRGKGNNNEQYF
TRBV20-1	TRBJ1-6	.	few	TGCAGTGCTGTTAATTGGGGTTTTAATTCACCCCTCCACTTT	CSAVNWGFNSPLHF
TRBV29-1	TRBJ1-4	.	.	TGCAGCGTTGGTGGTACAGTGGAAAAACTGTTTTTT	CSVGGTVEKLFF
TRBV9	TRBJ1-2	.	.	TGTGCCAGCACCACAGGGACCTATGGCTACACCTTC	CASTTGTYGYTF
TRBV6-2/TRBV6-3	TRBJ2-7	.	many	TGTGCCAGCAGTTACCCGGCGGGGTTCTCCTACGAGCAGTACTTC	CASSYPAGFSYEQYF
TRBV7-2	TRBJ2-1	TRBD2	few	TGTGCCAGCAGCCCAAGGGGACTATCCAACAATGAGCAGTTCTTC	CASSPRGLSNNEQFF
TRBV28	TRBJ2-3	TRBD2	.	TGTGCCAGCAGCGAATTCGGGGGGGCCAGGACAGATACGCAGTATTTT	CASSEFGGARTDTQYF
TRBV20-1	TRBJ2-5	TRBD2	.	TGCAGTGCTAGAAAGGGACTAGCGGGGGGAAGGATGGGGGAGACCCAGTACTTC	CSARKGLAGGRMGETQYF
TRBV7-2	TRBJ1-2	TRBD1	few	TGTGCCAGCAGCTTAGCTAGGCAGGGGGGTGGCTACACCTTC	CASSLARQGGGYTF
TRBV5-5	TRBJ1-4	TRBD1	.	TGTGCCAGCTCCCCCTTGGGACAGGGGTCTGAAAAACTGTTTTTT	CASSPLGQGSEKLFF
TRBV4-1	TRBJ1-2	.	.	TGCGCCAGCAGCTCAAGACAGGTTGGTGATGGCTACACCTTC	CASSSRQVGDGYTF
TRBV4-1	TRBJ1-2	TRBD1	few	TGCGCCAGCAGCCAATTGACAGGGGGGAGATATGGCTACACCTTC	CASSQLTGGRYGYTF
TRBV7-9	TRBJ1-2	TRBD1	.	TGTGCCAGTACAAACCAGGGGGAGCCCTATGGCTACACCTTC	CASTNQGEPYGYTF
TRBV4-3	TRBJ2-7	.	few	TGCGCCAGCAGCCAAGATGCGCTTTCCTACGAGCAGTACTTC	CASSQDALSYEQYF
TRBV4-1	TRBJ1-1	.	.	TGCGCCAGCAGCCAAGATCTCAGGGCAGGCACTGAAGCTTTCTTT	CASSQDLRAGTEAFF
TRBV3-1	TRBJ1-6	TRBD1	.	TGTGCCAGCAGCCAAGAGACAGGGTTGCGTTCACCCCTCCACTTT	CASSQETGLRSPLHF
TRBV12-3/TRBV12-4	TRBJ1-2	TRBD1	.	TGTGCCAGCAGTTTAACGGAAGGACAGGCCTATGGCTACACCTTC	CASSLTEGQAYGYTF
TRBV7-9	TRBJ2-1	.	.	TGTGCCAGCAGCTTAACAATTAGCTACAATGAGCAGTTCTTC	CASSLTISYNEQFF
TRBV29-1	TRBJ2-1	.	many	TGCAGCGTTGATCCTGAGCTGGGCGAGCAGTTCTTC	CSVDPELGEQFF
TRBV7-2	TRBJ2-3	TRBD2	.	TGTGCCAGCAGCCGTCGGATCTTACTAGCGGGGGCCGGCACAGATACGCAGTATTTT	CASSRRILLAGAGTDTQYF
TRBV29-1	TRBJ2-7	.	.	TGCAGCGTTGGTCAACGGAGGGGCGAGCAGTACTTC	CSVGQRRGEQYF
TRBV28	TRBJ1-4	TRBD1	.	TGTGCCAGCAGTTTCGGACAGGGAGATAGGGAAAAACTGTTTTTT	CASSFGQGDREKLFF
TRBV6-2/TRBV6-3	TRBJ2-5	.	.	TGTGCCAGCAGTTACGGTTCCCAGGGGGGGAAAGAGACCCAGTACTTC	CASSYGSQGGKETQYF
TRBV7-9	TRBJ2-3	.	few	TGTGCCAGCACCGGAGGGGGGGGGCCGGATACGCAGTATTTT	CASTGGGGPDTQYF
TRBV12-3/TRBV12-4	TRBJ2-3	.	.	TGTGCCAGCAGTTTGGGTCAGGGCTTGGGGACAGATACGCAGTATTTT	CASSLGQGLGTDTQYF
TRBV12-3/TRBV12-4	TRBJ1-5	.	few	TGTGCCAGCAGTTTGGGAAGGGATCAGCCCCAGCATTTT	CASSLGRDQPQHF
TRBV5-1	TRBJ2-3	TRBD2	once	TGTGCCAGCAGGATAAGCGGGGGGGACACAGATACGCAGTATTTT	CASRISGGDTDTQYF
TRBV29-1	TRBJ2-7	.	once	TGCAGCGTACAGACAGGCGCCTACGAGCAGTACTTC	CSVQTGAYEQYF
TRBV7-2	TRBJ2-3	.	.	TGTGCCAGCAGCTTCAGCCTCCCGGGCACAGATACGCAGTATTTT	CASSFSLPGTDTQYF
TRBV7-9	TRBJ1-5	.	.	TGTGCCAGCAGCTTAGAGGCAGGGTATAATCAGCCCCAGCATTTT	CASSLEAGYNQPQHF
TRBV5-1	TRBJ2-1	.	few	TGCGCCAGCAGCTTGGTGCAGGGGGGAGGCAATGAGCAGTTCTTC	CASSLVQGGGNEQFF
TRBV6-1	TRBJ1-2	TRBD1	few	TGTGCCACCCACGAGAGGACAGGGAGGGACTATGGCTACACCTTC	CATHERTGRDYGYTF
TRBV29-1	TRBJ2-1	TRBD2	few	TGCAGCGTTGAAGGAGGTGGCGGGGGCTCCTACAATGAGCAGTTCTTC	CSVEGGGGGSYNEQFF
TRBV6-2/TRBV6-3	TRBJ2-7	.	few	TGTGCCAGCAGTGTGGGTCAAGGACCACTCGAGCAGTACTTC	CASSVGQGPLEQYF
TRBV20-1	TRBJ2-7	.	.	TGCAGTGCTAGAGGACACTCCTACGAGCAGTACTTC	CSARGHSYEQYF
TRBV3-1	TRBJ1-5	.	.	TGTGCCAGCAGCCAAGGAGATAATCAGCCCCAGCATTTT	CASSQGDNQPQHF
TRBV4-3	TRBJ1-1	.	.	TGCGCCAGCAGCCAAGGGAGTCCACAGAACACTGAAGCTTTCTTT	CASSQGSPQNTEAFF
TRBV6-2/TRBV6-3	TRBJ2-7	TRBD1	.	TGTGCCAGCAGTTATAGGGGACAGGGATCCTTGGAGCAGTACTTC	CASSYRGQGSLEQYF
TRBV5-1	TRBJ2-5	TRBD1	few	TGCGCCAGCAGCTGGACAGGGGCGGTCCAAGAGACCCAGTACTTC	CASSWTGAVQETQYF